This paragraph covers one T cell receptor beta chain sequence. Antigen: not known. Here immunoSEQ multiplex PCR was the method, and the copy in TCRdb shows in-frame clones only, minus some. The table lists 150,000 to 200,000 clones, about 90% of them singletons. V trimming: 4 bases; J trimming: 4 bases; junction bases outside the gene matches: 2. In germline, CDR1 is LNHDA, CDR2 SQIVND (reference sequence). This CDR3 comprises 14 residues. The record originates from a study of T cell responses to AZD1222 COVID-19 vaccine. General study points: In a largely white British group with more females than males, clonal diversity was possibly underestimated.

The sequenced sample was peripheral blood, obtained on day 0 of MenACWY control vaccination. The V gene is TRBV19, the J gene TRBJ1-2, with TRBD1 identical over 11 bases. This clonotype was obtained from an adult in good health. The CDR3 coding sequence is TGTGCCAGTAGTAGGACAGGGGGCGGCTATGGCTACACCTTC. Its protein is CASSRTGGGYGYTF.